This T cell receptor beta chain emerged from a study of blood T cell repertoires in COVID-19. Study background: The samples span acute and convalescent COVID-19 from the United States, Italy and Spain. The analysed material was cDNA or gDNA that came from T cells, B-cell-depleted T cells, or PBMCs.

Seattle participants joined during active infection and were tracked over time. Germline V gene lookup returns CDR1 SGDLS and CDR2 YYNGEE. The CDR3 spans 15 residues. V lost 0 bases, J lost 5 bases, and 7 bases stayed unmatched. As processed by the authors: Reference gene primer amplification in the assay estimated nucleated cell counts. The protocol was immunoSEQ multiplex PCR, while the TCRdb copy is restricted to in-frame clones and leaves out a portion. The D gene and trimming were derived from the DNA, and the V and J assignments and clone size from that table. The data contain 440,000 or so clones, about 88% of them seen just once; the ten biggest clones take up about 1.4%.

Material for sequencing was peripheral blood. The sequence was collected from a woman between 35 and 50 years old with COVID-19, enrolled during active disease. The rearrangement uses TRBV9 and TRBJ1-1; TRBD1 matches at 7 bases. The CDR3 loop reads CASSVEGALGTEAFF. The CDR3 DNA sequence: TGTGCCAGCAGCGTAGAGGGGGCGCTGGGGACTGAAGCTTTCTTT.